These 24 T cell receptor beta chains came from one sample sequenced in a study of blood T cell repertoires in COVID-19. Sequenced by immunoSEQ multiplex PCR; TCRdb stores in-frame clones only, minus some. The data contain 150,000 to 200,000 clones, 90% of them singletons. Sequenced material: peripheral blood. The receptors come from a man aged 50 or older with acute or convalescent COVID-19.

The V gene is TRBV24-1, the J gene TRBJ2-2, with 7 bases that match TRBD2. V lost 12 bases to trimming and J lost 4 bases; unmatched junction nucleotides: 13. Germline CDR1 and CDR2: KGHDR and SFDVKD. The CDR3 contains 15 residues. The CDR3 loop reads CASYLGGGVTGELFF. The DNA for the CDR3 is TGTGCCTCCTACCTTGGGGGGGGAGTCACCGGGGAGCTGTTTTTT.

The rearrangement links TRBV6-6 to TRBJ1-1, with 10 bases identical to TRBD1. The CDR3 is 16 amino acids. Trimming cost V 1 base and J 1 base; bases outside gene matches: 3. The V gene's germline CDR1 is MNHNY and CDR2 SVGAGI (reference sequence). Here the CDR3 DNA reads TGTGCCAGCAGTTACTGGGGACAGGGGACGAACACTGAAGCTTTCTTT. Amino acids: CASSYWGQGTNTEAFF.

The CDR3 here is CASSRTVRDSTYEQYV. CDR3 nucleotides: TGTGCCAGCAGTCGTACTGTCCGGGACAGCACCTACGAGCAGTACGTC. The chain is built from TRBV28 and TRBJ2-7; 7 bases map to TRBD1. This CDR3 contains 16 residues. Germline V gene lookup returns CDR1 MDHEN and CDR2 SYDVKM. Losses at the gene ends were 5 bases for V and 2 bases for J; bases not matched to a gene: 12.

This chain uses TRBV5-1 with TRBJ2-2, with 9 nucleotides matching TRBD1. CDR3 length: 15 residues. Per germline, CDR1 SGHRS and CDR2 YFSETQ. Unmatched junction bases numbered 3, after V lost 2 bases and J lost 4 bases. This CDR3 is CASSFTGGPTGELFF. The CDR3 region has the DNA TGCGCCAGCAGCTTCACAGGGGGCCCCACCGGGGAGCTGTTTTTT.

This sequence joins TRBV9 and TRBJ2-1, with 9 bases identical to TRBD2. Trimming removed 4 bases from V and 5 bases from J; junction bases left unmatched: 7. The CDR3 is 15 amino acids. Germline loops: CDR1 SGDLS, CDR2 YYNGEE. DNA for the CDR3: TGTGCCAGCAGCCCGGGGACTAGCATGGACAATGAGCAGTTCTTC. This sequence encodes CASSPGTSMDNEQFF.

This clone was counted once. V gene TRBV9 combines with J gene TRBJ1-1, with a weak D call TRBD1 (5 bases). CDR3 size: 11 residues. V lost 2 bases to trimming and J lost 14 bases, with 13 bases between them. Germline CDR1 and CDR2: SGDLS and YYNGEE. CDR3 coding DNA: TGTGCCAGCAGCGTCGGCAGGGCCTTCTTCTTT. This gives the protein CASSVGRAFFF.

In its sample, this clone was seen once. The rearrangement joins TRBV28 to TRBJ1-5, with 9 positions matching TRBD1. Germline V CDR1 and CDR2: MDHEN, SYDVKM. The V and J ends lost 4 bases and 4 bases, in that order; junction bases with no gene match: 8. The CDR3 runs 16 residues. The CDR3, as DNA: TGTGCCAGCAGTTCTTGGGGACAGGGTCCGAATCAGCCCCAGCATTTT. Protein: CASSSWGQGPNQPQHF. Complete variable domain (other parts from reference TRBV28 and TRBJ1-5): DVKVTQSSRYLVKRTGEKVFLECVQDMDHENMFWYRQDPGLGLRLIYFSYDVKMKEKGDIPEGYSVSREKKERFSLILESASTNQTSMYLCASSSWGQGPNQPQHFGDGTRLSIL.

V gene TRBV2 combines with J gene TRBJ2-5, with 11 bases aligning to TRBD1. Trimming took 4 bases from V and 5 from J; bases not matched to a gene: 0. The CDR3 covers 13 residues. CDR1 and CDR2 from the germline V gene are SNHLY and FYNNEI. The CDR3 sequence is CASSGTGGETQYF. The CDR3 coding sequence is TGTGCCAGCAGTGGGACAGGGGGCGAGACCCAGTACTTC.

In DNA, the CDR3 is TGTGCCAGCAGCCCTGGAGATGGCAGGGGCGACACTGAAGCTTTCTTT. As protein: CASSPGDGRGDTEAFF. The V gene is TRBV11-2, the J gene TRBJ1-1; D may be TRBD1 (6 bases). Germline V CDR1 and CDR2: SGHAT, FQNNGV. Between the trimmed V and J ends, which lost 5 bases and 3 bases, there was a span of 19 bases. The CDR3 loop spans 16 amino acids.

The rearrangement uses TRBV5-4 and TRBJ1-1; perhaps TRBD1 as D (5 bases). The CDR3 totals 13 residues. Per the germline V gene, CDR1 is SGHNT and CDR2 is YYREEE (reference sequence). Trimming removed 3 bases from V and 1 base from J, with 7 bases in between. The CDR3 coding sequence is TGTGCCAGCAGCTGGGACTGGAACACTGAAGCTTTCTTT. As protein: CASSWDWNTEAFF. Variable domain in full (rest from reference TRBV5-4 and TRBJ1-1): ETGVTQSPTHLIKTRGQQVTLRCSSQSGHNTVSWYQQALGQGPQFIFQYYREEENGRGNFPPRFSGLQFPNYSSELNVNALELDDSALYLCASSWDWNTEAFFGQGTRLTVV.

This rearrangement joins TRBV7-3 to TRBJ2-1; 14 bases agree with TRBD2. Germline-derived CDR1 and CDR2 are SGHTA and FQGTGA. V lost 7 bases to trimming and J lost 0 bases; unmatched junction nucleotides: 5. The CDR3 contains 17 residues. The CDR3 here is CASTQGTSGSSYNEQFF. CDR3 coding DNA: TGTGCCAGCACCCAGGGGACTAGCGGGAGCTCCTACAATGAGCAGTTCTTC. The whole variable domain, filled in from reference TRBV7-3 and TRBJ2-1, reads GAGVSQTPSNKVTEKGKYVELRCDPISGHTALYWYRQSLGQGPEFLIYFQGTGAADDSGLPNDRFFAVRPEGSVSTLKIQRTERGDSAVYLCASTQGTSGSSYNEQFFGPGTRLTVL.

The chain couples TRBV19 to TRBJ2-1; TRBD2 matches 14 bases. Looked up from germline, CDR1 is LNHDA and CDR2 is SQIVND (reference sequence). J gave up 8 bases and V 7 bases, and 7 bases lay outside the gene matches. There are 15 residues in the CDR3. CDR3: CASNRLAGGRDEQFF. DNA for the CDR3: TGTGCCAGTAACCGACTAGCGGGGGGGCGCGATGAGCAGTTCTTC.

The gene calls are TRBV5-1 and TRBJ2-5; 7 bases fit TRBD1. CDR1 is SGHRS and CDR2 is YFSETQ in the germline V gene. Trimming at V came to 4 bases and at J to 1 base, leaving 7 bases not matched to a gene. CDR3 length: 15 residues. The CDR3 region is CASSPTGQPQETQYF. For the CDR3, the DNA is TGCGCCAGCAGCCCGACGGGACAGCCCCAAGAGACCCAGTACTTC.

V gene TRBV10-3 combines with J gene TRBJ2-3; 7 positions agree with TRBD2. CDR1 and CDR2 (germline): ENHRY, SYGVKD. There are 16 residues in the CDR3. Germline trimming cut 5 bases from V and 0 bases from J; bases unmatched to any gene: 8. The CDR3 spells CAISSSSGASTDTQYF. Here the CDR3 DNA reads TGTGCCATCAGTTCATCTAGCGGAGCTAGCACAGATACGCAGTATTTT.

The rearrangement uses TRBV27 and TRBJ1-2; D remains unclear. Germline lookup yields CDR1 MNHEY and CDR2 SMNVEV (reference sequence). This CDR3 region has 14 residues. Between the trimmed V and J ends, which lost 0 bases and 8 bases, there was a span of 13 bases. The CDR3 region is CASSLSANLEGYTF. The DNA of the CDR3 is TGTGCCAGCAGTTTATCGGCAAACCTGGAGGGCTACACCTTC.

V usage is TRBV28 and J usage is TRBJ2-3; a possible D gene is TRBD1 (5 bases). The CDR3 covers 14 residues. Per germline, CDR1 MDHEN and CDR2 SYDVKM. V was trimmed by 4 bases and J by 3 bases, leaving 11 bases between them. The CDR3 protein is CASSWAGRTDTQYF. CDR3 nucleotide sequence: TGTGCCAGCAGTTGGGCAGGGCGGACAGATACGCAGTATTTT.

The chain links TRBV2 to TRBJ1-2, with 7 bases fitting TRBD1. The J segment lost 9 bases and the V segment lost 3 bases, leaving 10 bases of the junction unmatched. CDR1 and CDR2 from the germline V gene are SNHLY and FYNNEI. The CDR3 is made up of 14 amino acids. The CDR3 DNA follows: TGTGCCAGCAGTGATGTTCTGGCAGGGGGAAGCTACACCTTC. Protein product: CASSDVLAGGSYTF.

The chain joins TRBV30 to TRBJ1-4; TRBD1 is a possible D gene (5 bases). CDR1 is GTSNPN, CDR2 SVGIG, per germline (reference sequence). V lost 8 bases to trimming and J lost 9 bases, with 16 bases between them. This CDR3 region has 12 residues. The DNA of the CDR3 is TGTGCCGTATCAGGGATCGGCAAAAAACTGTTTTTT. It specifies CAVSGIGKKLFF.

The J gene is TRBJ1-2, the V gene TRBV5-5; 8 bases map to TRBD1. The CDR3 is 16 residues long. CDR1 and CDR2 from the germline V gene are SGHKS and YYEKEE (reference sequence). J lost 5 bases, V lost 2 bases, and 11 bases had no gene match. This CDR3 is CASSLGGTGSGYGYTF. The CDR3 region has the DNA TGTGCCAGCAGCTTAGGAGGGACAGGTAGCGGGTATGGCTACACCTTC. Based on the CDR3 plus reference TRBV5-5 and TRBJ1-2, the full variable domain is DAGVTQSPTHLIKTRGQQVTLRCSPISGHKSVSWYQQVLGQGPQFIFQYYEKEERGRGNFPDRFSARQFPNYSSELNVNALLLGDSALYLCASSLGGTGSGYGYTFGSGTRLTVV.

This chain links TRBV6-5 with TRBJ1-1; D might be TRBD1 (6 bases). Looked up from germline, CDR1 is MNHEY and CDR2 is SVGAGI. This CDR3 is 14 amino acids long. Trimming left V 7 bases short and J 2 bases short, with 14 bases between. For the CDR3, the DNA is TGTGCCAGCAACTACCGGGACACCAACACTGAAGCTTTCTTT. Translating it yields CASNYRDTNTEAFF.

This chain connects TRBV25-1 to TRBJ1-4; TRBD1 agrees at 9 bases. Germline CDR1 MGHDK, CDR2 SYGVNS. With V trimmed by 3 bases and J by 3 bases, 2 bases remained unmatched. This CDR3 contains 15 residues. Written as DNA, the CDR3 is TGTGCCAGCAGTGAGGACAGGGGTGCTAATGAAAAACTGTTTTTT. Translated: CASSEDRGANEKLFF.

This clone was recorded a few times. The J gene is TRBJ1-2, the V gene TRBV5-1; weak D call: TRBD1 (5 bases). The germline V gene has CDR1 SGHRS and CDR2 YFSETQ. V was clipped by 5 bases and J by 8 bases, with 16 bases between them. The CDR3 runs 13 residues. CDR3 coding DNA: TGCGCCAGCAGTTGGGGGGGAGTCGGCGGCTACACCTTC. This gives the protein CASSWGGVGGYTF. Variable domain in full (rest from reference TRBV5-1 and TRBJ1-2): KAGVTQTPRYLIKTRGQQVTLSCSPISGHRSVSWYQQTPGQGLQFLFEYFSETQRNKGNFPGRFSGRQFSNSRSEMNVSTLELGDSALYLCASSWGGVGGYTFGSGTRLTVV.

The chain recombines TRBV6-5 with TRBJ1-2, with 7 bases matching TRBD1. The CDR3 runs to 14 residues. The germline CDR1 and CDR2 sequences are MNHEY and SVGAGI. The junction had 9 bases not matched to a gene; V was cut back by 7 bases and J by 4 bases. The CDR3 reads CASNRQGDTYGYTF. The CDR3 bases are TGTGCCAGCAACCGCCAGGGGGATACCTATGGCTACACCTTC.

The J gene is TRBJ1-1, the V gene TRBV27; D perhaps matches TRBD1 (6 bases). Per germline, CDR1 MNHEY and CDR2 SMNVEV (reference sequence). The CDR3 has 14 amino acids. Trimming left V 3 bases short and J 3 bases short, with 11 bases between. The CDR3 loop is CASSFSKGDTEAFF. The DNA of the CDR3 is TGTGCCAGCAGTTTTTCGAAGGGGGACACTGAAGCTTTCTTT.